A single sample is the source of the 30 T cell receptor beta chains below, sequenced in a study of shared clonotypes between healthy human individuals. TCRdb's copy holds only in-frame clones and misses some; the assay was immunoSEQ multiplex PCR. Of around 430,000 clones in the sample, around 79% are singletons; the top ten hold 13%. Sequences were obtained from PBMCs. Source of these receptors: a woman aged 35 to 49 in good health. Some clones in this sample may be carry-over from other donors' samples.

The chain has TRBV2 and TRBJ1-2; D remains ambiguous. This CDR3 is 12 amino acids long. The V end lost 5 bases, the J end lost 8 bases, and 12 bases lay between the germline ends. The germline CDR1 and CDR2 sequences are SNHLY and FYNNEI. The DNA for the CDR3 is TGTGCCAGCAGTTCCGGACCGGGAGGCTACACCTTC. Amino acid sequence: CASSSGPGGYTF. Complete variable domain (other parts from reference TRBV2 and TRBJ1-2): EPEVTQTPSHQVTQMGQEVILRCVPISNHLYFYWYRQILGQKVEFLVSFYNNEISEKSEIFDDQFSVERPDGSNFTLKIRSTKLEDSAMYFCASSSGPGGYTFGSGTRLTVV.

The chain carries TRBV27 and TRBJ1-2; D is unresolved. V dropped 0 bases and J dropped 7 bases, with 15 bases sitting between them. The CDR3 has 15 amino acids. Germline CDR1 is MNHEY and CDR2 is SMNVEV (reference sequence). The CDR3 DNA reads TGTGCCAGCAGTTTATCGGGCTCCCGGGTTGGTGGCTACACCTTC. Translating it yields CASSLSGSRVGGYTF.

The chain's CDR3 is CASSLTGRHEAFF. The CDR3 nucleotides read TGTGCCAGCAGCTTAACGGGACGCCATGAAGCTTTCTTT. The chain has TRBV7-2 and TRBJ1-1, with D possibly TRBD1 on 5 matching bases. The CDR3 contains 13 residues. From germline, CDR1 is SGHTA and CDR2 FQGNSA. Trimming removed 2 bases from V and 7 bases from J, with 11 bases in between.

The chain uses TRBV2 and TRBJ2-7; D call uncertain. Deletions cut 6 bases from V and 6 bases from J, with 6 bases between. CDR1 SNHLY and CDR2 FYNNEI come from the germline V gene. The CDR3 is 10 residues long. CDR3 DNA: TGTGCCAGCAGGGTAGGCGAGCAGTACTTC. Protein sequence: CASRVGEQYF. Looking up the rest from reference TRBV2 and TRBJ2-7 gives the full variable domain: EPEVTQTPSHQVTQMGQEVILRCVPISNHLYFYWYRQILGQKVEFLVSFYNNEISEKSEIFDDQFSVERPDGSNFTLKIRSTKLEDSAMYFCASRVGEQYFGPGTRLTVT.

The chain is built from TRBV19 and TRBJ1-1; TRBD1 might be the D (6 bases). This CDR3 has 14 amino acids. With 6 bases removed from V and 2 bases from J, the gap between germline ends came to 13 bases. Germline V lookup: CDR1 LNHDA, CDR2 SQIVND (reference sequence). CDR3: CASSDRSLNTEAFF. In DNA form, the CDR3 reads TGTGCCAGTAGCGACAGGAGCCTAAACACTGAAGCTTTCTTT.

The J gene is TRBJ1-4, the V gene TRBV7-2; D call uncertain. V lost 3 bases, J lost 1 base, and 9 bases lay in between. The CDR3 runs 15 residues. Germline CDR1 and CDR2: SGHTA and FQGNSA. The CDR3 coding sequence is TGTGCCAGCAGCTTGGTGGTCGGAACTAATGAAAAACTGTTTTTT. Translation: CASSLVVGTNEKLFF.

This sequence joins TRBV7-9 and TRBJ2-5, with D tentatively TRBD1 (5 bases). CDR1 SEHNR and CDR2 FQNEAQ come from the germline V gene (reference sequence). The CDR3 runs to 14 residues. V was shortened by 5 bases and J by 0 bases, with 10 bases between the two germline ends. In DNA form, the CDR3 reads TGTGCCAGCAGCAAAGACAGATACCAAGAGACCCAGTACTTC. Encoded protein: CASSKDRYQETQYF.

This clone was counted between two and nine times. The chain couples TRBV9 to TRBJ2-2; D ambiguous. Per the germline V gene, CDR1 is SGDLS and CDR2 is YYNGEE. The V gene lost 0 bases and the J gene lost 1 base, with 10 bases spanning the gap. The CDR3 has 16 residues. DNA of the CDR3: TGTGCCAGCAGCGTAGGGTGGGCTATGAACACCGGGGAGCTGTTTTTT. Its translation is CASSVGWAMNTGELFF.

The genes are TRBV27 and TRBJ2-3, with D perhaps TRBD2 (6 bases). The germline V and J ends were trimmed by 7 bases and 4 bases, with 12 bases remaining between them. Germline V gene lookup returns CDR1 MNHEY and CDR2 SMNVEV (reference sequence). The CDR3 has 13 residues. The CDR3 protein is CASKASAADTQYF. Written as DNA, the CDR3 is TGTGCCAGCAAGGCTAGCGCGGCAGATACGCAGTATTTT.

This clone was found a few times. J is TRBJ2-3 and V is TRBV6-4; TRBD2 agrees at 7 bases. CDR1 is MRHNA and CDR2 is SNTAGT in the germline V gene. The V and J ends lost 4 bases and 2 bases, in that order; junction bases with no gene match: 3. The CDR3 is made up of 14 amino acids. CDR3 protein: CASSGGRHTDTQYF. CDR3 DNA: TGTGCCAGCAGTGGCGGGAGACACACAGATACGCAGTATTTT.

The V call is TRBV4-2, the J call TRBJ2-5; D might be TRBD2 (5 bases). The germline CDR1 and CDR2 sequences are LGHNA and YNFKEQ. The CDR3 has 14 residues. The germline V and J ends were trimmed by 0 bases and 6 bases, with 11 bases remaining between them. The CDR3 is CASSQELWEKTQYF. In nucleotides, the CDR3 is TGTGCCAGCAGCCAAGAATTGTGGGAGAAGACCCAGTACTTC.

The chain combines TRBV6-4 with TRBJ2-2, with D perhaps TRBD1 (5 bases). The CDR3 spans 14 residues. V lost 3 bases, J lost 4 bases, and 9 bases lay in between. Per the germline V gene, CDR1 is MRHNA and CDR2 is SNTAGT. CDR3 sequence: CASSEQGFTGELFF. CDR3 DNA sequence: TGTGCCAGCAGTGAGCAGGGATTCACCGGGGAGCTGTTTTTT.

The chain is built from TRBV11-2 and TRBJ2-1, with 7 bases that match TRBD2. The CDR3 consists of 17 residues. Trimming removed 5 bases from V and 6 bases from J; junction bases left unmatched: 16. In germline, CDR1 is SGHAT, CDR2 FQNNGV. CDR3 coding DNA: TGTGCCAGCAGCCCCCGTTGGCTAGCGGTCTGGGGCAATGAGCAGTTCTTC. Protein product: CASSPRWLAVWGNEQFF.

This clone came up a few times. The rearrangement uses TRBV19 and TRBJ1-5, with 12 nucleotides matching TRBD1. There are 17 residues in the CDR3. Losses at the gene ends were 6 bases for V and 6 bases for J; bases not matched to a gene: 12. Germline V gives CDR1 LNHDA, CDR2 SQIVND (reference sequence). CDR3 DNA: TGTGCCAGTAGCACACTACCGGGACAGGGGGCGCGTCAGCCCCAGCATTTT. As protein: CASSTLPGQGARQPQHF. The full variable domain, with the rest looked up from reference TRBV19 and TRBJ1-5, is DGGITQSPKYLFRKEGQNVTLSCEQNLNHDAMYWYRQDPGQGLRLIYYSQIVNDFQKGDIAEGYSVSREKKESFPLTVTSAQKNPTAFYLCASSTLPGQGARQPQHFGDGTRLSIL.

This chain uses TRBV14 with TRBJ2-1, with D maybe TRBD2 (6 bases). V gave up 4 bases and J gave up 0 bases, with 13 bases separating them. The CDR3 covers 16 residues. CDR1 and CDR2 (germline): SGHDN, FVKESK. CDR3 in DNA: TGTGCCAGCAGCCGTAGCGGTTGGGGCTCCTACAATGAGCAGTTCTTC. Residues: CASSRSGWGSYNEQFF.

The rearrangement joins TRBV11-1 to TRBJ1-1, with unresolved D. The CDR3 extends over 15 amino acids. Trimming cost V 3 bases and J 0 bases, with 11 bases left between them. CDR1 SGHAT and CDR2 FQDESV come from the germline V gene (reference sequence). The CDR3 DNA is TGTGCCAGCAGCTTCTCCGGGCCATTGAACACTGAAGCTTTCTTT. Translation gives CASSFSGPLNTEAFF.

V is TRBV29-1 and J is TRBJ2-1; 14 nucleotides agree with TRBD2. The germline V gene has CDR1 SQVTM and CDR2 ANQGSEA. The V gene end was trimmed by 7 bases and the J gene end by 8 bases; junction bases not matched to a gene: 4. The CDR3 runs to 13 residues. This CDR3 is CSGGTSGSDEQFF. The CDR3, as DNA: TGCAGCGGGGGGACTAGCGGGAGCGATGAGCAGTTCTTC.

This clone was picked up a small number of times. V and J are TRBV6-4 and TRBJ2-1; D may match TRBD1 or TRBD2 (5 bases each). The germline V and J ends were trimmed by 0 bases and 3 bases, with 6 bases remaining between them. Germline values: CDR1 MRHNA, CDR2 SNTAGT. CDR3 size: 14 residues. CDR3 protein: CASSDSGDYNEQFF. The CDR3 DNA follows: TGTGCCAGCAGTGACTCGGGGGACTACAATGAGCAGTTCTTC.

The chain couples TRBV4-1 to TRBJ2-7, with TRBD2 identical over 13 bases. CDR1 is MGHRA and CDR2 is YSYEKL in the germline V gene. V lost 3 bases and J lost 2; bases outside the gene matches: 4. This CDR3 is 16 amino acids long. The CDR3 DNA follows: TGCGCCAGCAGCCATCTACTAGCGGGAGGGACCTACGAGCAGTACTTC. This gives the protein CASSHLLAGGTYEQYF.

The chain has TRBV28 and TRBJ2-7; unclear D gene. The germline V gene encodes CDR1 MDHEN and CDR2 SYDVKM. V lost 1 base and J lost 4, with 11 bases in between. This CDR3 is 14 amino acids long. CDR3 loop: CASSLFWMAYEQYF. CDR3 DNA: TGTGCCAGCAGTTTATTTTGGATGGCTTACGAGCAGTACTTC.

This rearrangement joins TRBV11-1 to TRBJ2-5; 8 bases fit TRBD1. The germline CDR1 and CDR2 sequences are SGHAT and FQDESV (reference sequence). The V segment lost 5 bases and the J segment 7 bases; nucleotides outside the gene matches: 12. The CDR3 spans 15 residues. The chain's CDR3 is CASSPVQGAEGTQYF. The CDR3 DNA is TGTGCCAGCAGCCCAGTTCAGGGGGCGGAGGGGACCCAGTACTTC.

This clone came up once. The chain recombines TRBV11-2 with TRBJ1-2; 7 bases are a match to TRBD1. The length of the CDR3 is 13 residues. V was pared by 1 base and J by 8 bases, with 4 bases of the junction left unmatched. Germline assignment: CDR1 SGHAT and CDR2 FQNNGV. CDR3 sequence: CASSLATGPGYTF. The CDR3 DNA is TGTGCCAGCAGCTTAGCGACAGGGCCCGGCTACACCTTC.

V usage is TRBV6-6 and J usage is TRBJ2-1; D gene uncertain. The germline gives CDR1 MNHNY, CDR2 SVGAGI (reference sequence). The CDR3 totals 15 residues. The germline V and J ends were trimmed by 0 bases and 12 bases, with 18 bases remaining between them. As DNA, the CDR3 is TGTGCCAGCAGTTACTCAATGGGCACCCTAGTGGGGCAGTTCTTC. Translation gives CASSYSMGTLVGQFF.

The chain couples TRBV6-6 to TRBJ1-2, with a tentative D call TRBD1 (5 bases). This CDR3 has 14 residues. The germline V gene has CDR1 MNHNY and CDR2 SVGAGI (reference sequence). Trimming took off 6 bases at V and 8 bases at J, with 19 bases between the two ends. The chain's CDR3 is CASSNRGARLGYTF. The DNA for the CDR3 is TGTGCCAGCAGCAACCGTGGGGCCAGGTTGGGCTACACCTTC.

The CDR3 coding sequence is TGTGCCAGCAGGCAGACAGGTTTCGGTGATACGCAGTATTTT. This codes for CASRQTGFGDTQYF. This chain uses TRBV2 with TRBJ2-3; TRBD1 is a possible D gene (6 bases). V was trimmed by 6 bases and J by 6 bases, leaving 16 bases between them. Germline V gene data show CDR1 as SNHLY and CDR2 as FYNNEI. This CDR3 is built from 14 residues.

The chain combines TRBV13 with TRBJ2-7; 8 bases match TRBD2. CDR1 and CDR2 from the germline V gene are PRHDT and FYEKMQ (reference sequence). CDR3 length: 15 residues. With 0 bases clipped from V and 6 bases from J, the junction kept 7 bases outside the gene matches. The CDR3 here is CASSLGLAGLAEQYF. In nucleotides, the CDR3 is TGTGCCAGCAGCTTAGGTCTAGCGGGTCTTGCCGAGCAGTACTTC.

The V and J genes are TRBV10-2 and TRBJ2-3; D unresolved. Trimming removed 4 bases from V and 3 bases from J, with 5 bases in between. The germline CDR1 and CDR2 sequences are WSHSY and SAAADI. The CDR3 runs to 12 residues. For the CDR3, the DNA is TGCGCCAGCAGTGTTAATACAGATACGCAGTATTTT. Its translation is CASSVNTDTQYF.

The chain is built from TRBV7-8 and TRBJ1-1; no reliable D call. The CDR3 loop spans 13 amino acids. CDR1 and CDR2 from the germline V gene are SGHVS and FQNEAQ. V shed 5 bases and J shed 2 bases, with 9 bases lying between them. The CDR3 loop is CASSVGRNTEAFF. The CDR3 bases are TGTGCCAGCAGCGTTGGGAGAAACACTGAAGCTTTCTTT. Using reference TRBV7-8 and TRBJ1-1 for the parts outside the CDR3, the full variable domain is GAGVSQSPRYKVAKRGQDVALRCDPISGHVSLFWYQQALGQGPEFLTYFQNEAQLDKSGLPSDRFFAERPEGSVSTLKIQRTQQEDSAVYLCASSVGRNTEAFFGQGTRLTVV.

The chain uses TRBV6-6 and TRBJ2-4, with TRBD1 identical over 8 bases. This CDR3 has 15 amino acids. In germline, CDR1 is MNHNY, CDR2 SVGAGI (reference sequence). V dropped 7 bases and J dropped 6; count of bases not matched to a gene: 11. In DNA, the CDR3 is TGTGCCAGCAACAGAGGCAGGGGGCTTGGAAACATTCAGTACTTC. Translating it yields CASNRGRGLGNIQYF.

Written as DNA, the CDR3 is TGCGCCACCTCTAGGGCTAGCGGGAGGATCGAGTTCTTC. Residues: CATSRASGRIEFF. The chain employs TRBV10-2 and TRBJ2-1; 11 bases map to TRBD2. From germline, CDR1 is WSHSY and CDR2 SAAADI. The CDR3 consists of 13 residues. The ends lost 10 bases at V and 14 bases at J; junction bases unmatched: 13.